A single sample gave rise to the 5 T cell receptor beta chains below, sequenced in a study of vaccination effects on CD4 cells after COVID-19 (dated 2022 in TCRdb). The ViraFEST assay stimulated PBMC with viral peptide pools and then used TCR sequencing to identify antigen-specific CD4+ T cell clonotypes by expansion. After more than nine days of culture, CD4+ T cells were isolated with the EasySep CD4+ T cell isolation kit. PCR-confirmed SARS-CoV-2 infection had occurred in convalescent patients between March and December 2020, before the Alpha, Beta and Delta variants emerged in the United States. Library prep was done by the immunoSEQ multiplex PCR assay. TCRdb stores this immuneACCESS table with in-frame sequences only. Part of the clones is absent; in the studies checked, under half of the shortfall reflects unresolved V genes, and no reason is known for the rest. For this sample there are tens of thousands of clones; around 73% appear just once. The ten largest clones add up to approximately 17% of the sample.

The antigens these receptors bind are not known. The specimen was CD4+ T cells from PBMCs cultured with HCoV-NL63 spike peptides, collected before COVID-19 vaccination. According to the study, the label for this sample's cell subset or site signals: HCoV-NL63 spike overlapping peptide pool stimulation. These receptors came from a human donor who had a prior SARS-CoV-2 infection.

V is TRBV5-6 and J is TRBJ2-7; no clear D. With 0 bases removed from V and 2 bases from J, the gap between germline ends came to 6 bases. Germline loops: CDR1 SGHDT, CDR2 YYEEEE. This CDR3 has 13 residues. CDR3 sequence reads: CASSLATAYEQYF. The CDR3 DNA sequence: TGTGCCAGCAGCTTGGCTACAGCCTACGAGCAGTACTTC.

The CDR3 region is CASSHYPETGRLGYEAFF. The CDR3 DNA is TGCGCCAGCAGTCACTACCCAGAGACAGGTCGATTAGGCTATGAAGCTTTCTTT. The gene calls are TRBV23-1 and TRBJ1-1, with D tentatively TRBD1 (6 bases). TRBV23-1 is classed as an ORF, of uncertain function. Between the trimmed V and J ends, which lost 3 bases and 7 bases, there was a span of 27 bases. The CDR3 sequence is 18 residues long.

This clone was seen a handful of times. The chain employs TRBV3-1 (or the pseudogene TRBV3-2) and TRBJ2-7; 9 positions match TRBD1. This CDR3 contains 16 residues. V shed 1 base and J 3 bases; nucleotides not matched to a gene: 7. The germline V gene has CDR1 LGHDT and CDR2 YNNKEL (reference sequence). The CDR3 loop is CASSQGGTGLLYEQYF. CDR3 in DNA: TGTGCCAGCAGCCAAGGTGGGACAGGGCTACTCTACGAGCAGTACTTC.

The V and J genes are TRBV2 and TRBJ1-2, with a tentative D call TRBD1 (5 bases). Germline assignment: CDR1 SNHLY and CDR2 FYNNEI. The CDR3 length is 13 residues. Deletions cut 6 bases from V and 7 bases from J, with 15 bases between. The CDR3 DNA reads as TGTGCCAGCAGCGAGATAGGGGTCTCTGGCTACACCTTC. Translating gives CASSEIGVSGYTF.

The chain uses TRBV5-6 and TRBJ1-2; D unclear. Between the trimmed V and J ends, which lost 1 base and 1 base, there was a span of 11 bases. This CDR3 is built from 15 residues. The germline gives CDR1 SGHDT, CDR2 YYEEEE. The CDR3 bases are TGTGCCAGCAGCTTGTACCGGGAGTTTAACTATGGCTACACCTTC. Translation gives CASSLYREFNYGYTF.